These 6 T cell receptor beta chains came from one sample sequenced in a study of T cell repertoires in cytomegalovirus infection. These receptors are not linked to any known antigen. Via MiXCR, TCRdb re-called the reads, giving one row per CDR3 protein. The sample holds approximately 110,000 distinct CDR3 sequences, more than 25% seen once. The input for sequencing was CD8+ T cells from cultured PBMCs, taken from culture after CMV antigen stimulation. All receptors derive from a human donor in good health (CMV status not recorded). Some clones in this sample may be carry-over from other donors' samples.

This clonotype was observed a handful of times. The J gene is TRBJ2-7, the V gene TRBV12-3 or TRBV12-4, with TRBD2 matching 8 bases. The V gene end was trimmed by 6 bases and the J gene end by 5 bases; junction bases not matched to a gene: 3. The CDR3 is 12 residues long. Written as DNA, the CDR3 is TGTGCCAGCAGCTCGACTAGCGACGAGCAGTACTTC. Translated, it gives CASSSTSDEQYF.

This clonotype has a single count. Here the CDR3 DNA reads TGCAGTGCTAGAGATCGAGGCGGGGGGGCTTACGAGCAGTACTTC. Translated, it gives CSARDRGGGAYEQYF. This sequence joins TRBV20-1 and TRBJ2-7, with 9 bases fitting TRBD2. The CDR3 covers 15 residues. In germline, CDR1 is DFQATT, CDR2 SNEGSKA (reference sequence). V shed 0 bases and J 4 bases; nucleotides not matched to a gene: 7.

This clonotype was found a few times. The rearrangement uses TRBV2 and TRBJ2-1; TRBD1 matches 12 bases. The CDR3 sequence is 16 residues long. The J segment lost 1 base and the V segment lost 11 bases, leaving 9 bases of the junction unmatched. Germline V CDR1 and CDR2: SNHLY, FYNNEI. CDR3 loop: CAGTGGNVGSYNEQFF. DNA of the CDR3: TGTGCCGGGACAGGGGGCAACGTAGGGTCCTACAATGAGCAGTTCTTC.

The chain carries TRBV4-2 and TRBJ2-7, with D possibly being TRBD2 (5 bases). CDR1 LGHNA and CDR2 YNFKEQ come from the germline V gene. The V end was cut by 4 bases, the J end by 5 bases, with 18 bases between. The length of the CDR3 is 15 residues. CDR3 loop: CASSPRGKVLNEQYF. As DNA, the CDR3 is TGTGCCAGCAGCCCACGGGGTAAGGTCTTGAACGAGCAGTACTTC.

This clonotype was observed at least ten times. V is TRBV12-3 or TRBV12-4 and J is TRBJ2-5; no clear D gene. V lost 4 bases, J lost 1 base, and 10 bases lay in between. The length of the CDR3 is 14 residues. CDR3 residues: CASSSFRSQETQYF. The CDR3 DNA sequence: TGTGCCAGCAGTTCCTTTAGATCCCAAGAGACCCAGTACTTC.

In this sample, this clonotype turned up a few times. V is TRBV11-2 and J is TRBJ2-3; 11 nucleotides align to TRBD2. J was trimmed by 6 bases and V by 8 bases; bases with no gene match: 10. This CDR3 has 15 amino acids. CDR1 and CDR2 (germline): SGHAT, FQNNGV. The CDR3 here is CASLPSGGTRDTQYF. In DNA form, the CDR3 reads TGTGCCAGCCTACCTAGCGGGGGGACACGGGATACGCAGTATTTT.